One and the same sample provided the 21 T cell receptor beta chains below, sequenced in a study of cytomegalovirus exposure and HLA in healthy donors. The primer mix had 60 Vbeta and 13 Jbeta primers. Using immunoSEQ multiplex PCR, the repertoire was profiled, and TCRdb retains in-frame clones only, with some absent. The sample includes roughly 100,000 clones, 83% of them seen just once. The sample consisted of PBMCs. All receptors derive from a young man in good health and CMV-seronegative.

Of note for this clone: Relative to the germline gene, one junction end is altered; a read error may explain this. The J gene is TRBJ2-3, the V gene TRBV7-7, with 8 bases aligning to TRBD1. The V gene's germline CDR1 is SSHAT and CDR2 FNYEAQ (reference sequence). This CDR3 is 15 amino acids long. The CDR3 nucleotides read TGTGCTAGCAGCCGACAGGGGCTTAGCACAGATACGCAGTATTTT. Its translation: CASSRQGLSTDTQYF.

The chain carries TRBV12-5 and TRBJ1-2; D is undetermined. The V gene's germline CDR1 is LGHNT and CDR2 FRNRAP. CDR3 length equals 13 residues. V was pared by 0 bases and J by 8 bases, with 10 bases between. CDR3 sequence: CASGLVVTEGYTF. The CDR3 DNA sequence: TGTGCTAGTGGTTTGGTAGTCACGGAGGGCTACACCTTC.

The CDR3 is CASSWLAGSNEQFF. CDR3 DNA: TGTGCCAGCAGTTGGCTAGCGGGAAGCAATGAGCAGTTCTTC. The V gene is TRBV27, the J gene TRBJ2-1; 9 nucleotides agree with TRBD2. Trimming took 4 bases from V and 6 from J; bases not matched to a gene: 4. Germline CDR1 MNHEY, CDR2 SMNVEV (reference sequence). The length of the CDR3 is 14 residues.

This chain links TRBV28 with TRBJ2-1, with a possible D match to TRBD2 (6 bases). Trimming shortened V by 8 bases and J by 6 bases, and 17 bases separated the two germline ends. Germline V gene sequence: CDR1 MDHEN, CDR2 SYDVKM. The CDR3 covers 14 residues. As DNA, the CDR3 is TGTGCCAGCGGAGAGACCAGGAGGGGCAATGAGCAGTTCTTC. Translation: CASGETRRGNEQFF.

CDR3 amino acids: CASSFSREANQPQHF. For the CDR3, the DNA is TGTGCCAGCAGTTTTTCCAGGGAGGCCAATCAGCCCCAGCATTTT. The rearrangement uses TRBV27 and TRBJ1-5; D is perhaps TRBD1 (5 bases). This CDR3 is 15 amino acids long. Germline V gene data show CDR1 as MNHEY and CDR2 as SMNVEV (reference sequence). The germline V and J ends were trimmed by 3 bases and 3 bases, with 12 bases remaining between them.

The V gene is TRBV13, the J gene TRBJ2-7, with a possible D match to TRBD2 (5 bases). CDR3 length: 16 amino acids. The germline gives CDR1 PRHDT, CDR2 FYEKMQ (reference sequence). V was clipped by 1 base and J by 3 bases, with 16 bases between them. The CDR3 is CASSLVREGLYYEQYF. The CDR3 DNA sequence: TGTGCCAGCAGCTTAGTCCGTGAGGGTCTCTACTACGAGCAGTACTTC. Combining the CDR3 with reference TRBV13 and TRBJ2-7 gives the whole variable domain AAGVIQSPRHLIKEKRETATLKCYPIPRHDTVYWYQQGPGQDPQFLISFYEKMQSDKGSIPDRFSAQQFSDYHSELNMSSLELGDSALYFCASSLVREGLYYEQYFGPGTRLTVT.

This clone was seen only once. The chain joins TRBV5-4 to TRBJ1-6; unclear D gene. This CDR3 is built from 15 residues. The germline V gene encodes CDR1 SGHNT and CDR2 YYREEE (reference sequence). V was clipped by 0 bases and J by 3 bases, with 7 bases between them. The CDR3 coding sequence is TGTGCCAGCAGCTTGGGCAGGAACTATAATTCACCCCTCCACTTT. Protein sequence: CASSLGRNYNSPLHF.

The V and J genes are TRBV4-1 and TRBJ2-1; 10 positions match TRBD2. CDR1 is MGHRA, CDR2 YSYEKL, per germline. The CDR3 loop spans 15 amino acids. V was clipped by 3 bases and J by 9 bases; unmatched bases: 8. In nucleotides, the CDR3 is TGCGCCAGCAGCCAGGGGTCTAGCGGGAGAATTGAGCAGTTCTTC. It yields the protein CASSQGSSGRIEQFF.

J is TRBJ1-1 and V is TRBV29-1, with D possibly matching TRBD1 (5 bases). The germline V gene encodes CDR1 SQVTM and CDR2 ANQGSEA. The CDR3 has 13 residues. With 5 bases removed from V and 1 base from J, the gap between germline ends came to 11 bases. The CDR3 protein is CSVRGEGNTEAFF. CDR3 nucleotide sequence: TGCAGCGTTAGAGGGGAGGGGAACACTGAAGCTTTCTTT.

The chain carries TRBV7-8 and TRBJ2-3, with D possibly being TRBD2 (6 bases). The CDR3 is made up of 19 amino acids. V was pared by 4 bases and J by 8 bases, with 31 bases between. Germline-derived CDR1 and CDR2 are SGHVS and FQNEAQ. CDR3 loop: CASSSAIPWTILPDGTQYF. In nucleotides, the CDR3 is TGTGCCAGCAGCTCCGCCATCCCGTGGACTATTCTTCCCGACGGTACGCAGTATTTT.

The chain joins TRBV4-1 to TRBJ2-7, with TRBD2 matching 7 bases. CDR3 length equals 15 residues. The V and J ends lost 4 bases and 3 bases, in that order; junction bases with no gene match: 9. Germline lookup yields CDR1 MGHRA and CDR2 YSYEKL. The CDR3 nucleotides are TGCGCCAGCAGCCCTGTGGGGGAGGGATTCTACGAGCAGTACTTC. Residues: CASSPVGEGFYEQYF.

This rearrangement joins TRBV6-1 to TRBJ1-1; TRBD1 is a possible D gene (6 bases). Trimming took 4 bases from V and 0 from J, leaving 12 bases between them. This CDR3 has 15 amino acids. CDR1 and CDR2 from the germline V gene are MNHNS and SASEGT. CDR3 protein: CASSAGHLMNTEAFF. The CDR3 DNA follows: TGTGCCAGCAGTGCGGGACACCTCATGAACACTGAAGCTTTCTTT.

This chain links TRBV28 with TRBJ1-2; 9 nucleotides agree with TRBD1. V shed 3 bases, J shed 8 bases, and the junction held 10 bases outside the gene matches. This CDR3 comprises 15 residues. CDR1 is MDHEN, CDR2 SYDVKM, per germline. The chain's CDR3 is CASSLGQGPTGGYTF. CDR3 coding DNA: TGTGCCAGCAGTTTGGGACAGGGTCCCACTGGAGGCTACACCTTC.

This sequence joins TRBV27 and TRBJ2-1; 9 bases align to TRBD1. V shed 6 bases and J 4 bases; nucleotides not matched to a gene: 7. The CDR3 is 15 amino acids. Germline V gives CDR1 MNHEY, CDR2 SMNVEV (reference sequence). The CDR3 loop is CASRVPGQGYNEQFF. The CDR3 DNA reads TGTGCCAGCAGGGTCCCGGGACAGGGATACAATGAGCAGTTCTTC.

The chain employs TRBV18 and TRBJ1-5; D remains ambiguous. Germline lookup yields CDR1 KGHSH and CDR2 LQKENI. CDR3 length equals 13 residues. V lost 6 bases, J lost 5 bases, and 11 bases lay in between. The CDR3 loop reads CASSLNSDQPQHF. In DNA form, the CDR3 reads TGTGCCAGCTCTCTAAACAGTGATCAGCCCCAGCATTTT.

The chain uses TRBV7-2 and TRBJ2-7; 15 bases are shared with TRBD2. V shed 4 bases and J 6 bases; nucleotides not matched to a gene: 13. The CDR3 spans 18 residues. Germline CDR1 is SGHTA and CDR2 is FQGNSA. In nucleotides, the CDR3 is TGTGCCAGCAGCTCCGGGACTAGCGGGAGGTTTCCCCAATCCGAGCAGTACTTC. Its protein product is CASSSGTSGRFPQSEQYF.

The chain combines TRBV5-1 with TRBJ2-2; a possible D gene is TRBD2 (5 bases). V was trimmed by 1 base and J by 2 bases, leaving 9 bases between them. The CDR3 covers 15 residues. CDR1 is SGHRS and CDR2 is YFSETQ in the germline V gene. CDR3 residues: CASSLRTVNTGELFF. In DNA form, the CDR3 reads TGCGCCAGCAGCTTGAGGACTGTAAACACCGGGGAGCTGTTTTTT.

CDR3 sequence: CASSVRIGGIAFF. The DNA for the CDR3 is TGTGCCAGCAGCGTTCGGATAGGGGGCATCGCTTTCTTT. The chain links TRBV9 to TRBJ1-1; 7 bases map to TRBD1. The CDR3 contains 13 residues. The germline CDR1 and CDR2 sequences are SGDLS and YYNGEE. J was trimmed by 11 bases and V by 2 bases; bases with no gene match: 9.

This clone appeared once. The rearrangement joins TRBV6-1 to TRBJ2-3, with a weak D call TRBD1 (6 bases). The V end lost 6 bases, the J end lost 2 bases, and 9 bases lay between the germline ends. The CDR3 contains 13 residues. CDR1 is MNHNS and CDR2 is SASEGT in the germline V gene. CDR3 sequence (DNA): TGTGCCAGCAGGAGGACAGACACAGATACGCAGTATTTT. Translating it yields CASRRTDTDTQYF.

The chain combines TRBV15 with TRBJ2-5; 7 bases are a match to TRBD1. The CDR3 covers 15 residues. V was pared by 0 bases and J by 4 bases, with 5 bases of the junction left unmatched. Germline V CDR1 and CDR2: LNHNV, YYDKDF (reference sequence). The CDR3 sequence is CATSREDRVGETQYF. The DNA for the CDR3 is TGTGCCACCAGCAGAGAAGACAGGGTTGGAGAGACCCAGTACTTC. Complete variable domain (other parts from reference TRBV15 and TRBJ2-5): DAMVIQNPRYQVTQFGKPVTLSCSQTLNHNVMYWYQQKSSQAPKLLFHYYDKDFNNEADTPDNFQSRRPNTSFCFLDIRSPGLGDTAMYLCATSREDRVGETQYFGPGTRLLVL.

The DNA for the CDR3 is TGTGCCAGCAGCCCCACCTTTGGACTAGCGGGAGGGCCGGGAGAGACCCAGTACTTC. This sequence encodes CASSPTFGLAGGPGETQYF. The V gene is TRBV9, the J gene TRBJ2-5; 15 bases agree with TRBD2. V gave up 4 bases and J gave up 4 bases; unmatched junction bases: 14. This CDR3 comprises 19 residues. Germline values: CDR1 SGDLS, CDR2 YYNGEE.